This T cell receptor beta chain originates from a study of blood T cell repertoires in COVID-19. CDR3 length: 14 residues. With 8 bases clipped from V and 2 bases from J, the junction kept 6 bases outside the gene matches. Germline CDR1 is SNHLY and CDR2 is FYNNEI. Assay: immunoSEQ multiplex PCR; the TCRdb copy retains only in-frame clones and omits some. The table shows around 300,000 clones, with roughly nine tenths occurring only once. The origin of this receptor is a woman aged 40 to 55 who had recovered from COVID-19. The sequenced material came from PBMCs or T cells enriched from blood (not recorded which). The chain couples TRBV2 to TRBJ2-7; 10 bases are shared with TRBD2. The CDR3 spells CASSGLAATYEQYF. The CDR3 DNA sequence: TGTGCCAGCTCTGGACTAGCGGCCACCTACGAGCAGTACTTC.